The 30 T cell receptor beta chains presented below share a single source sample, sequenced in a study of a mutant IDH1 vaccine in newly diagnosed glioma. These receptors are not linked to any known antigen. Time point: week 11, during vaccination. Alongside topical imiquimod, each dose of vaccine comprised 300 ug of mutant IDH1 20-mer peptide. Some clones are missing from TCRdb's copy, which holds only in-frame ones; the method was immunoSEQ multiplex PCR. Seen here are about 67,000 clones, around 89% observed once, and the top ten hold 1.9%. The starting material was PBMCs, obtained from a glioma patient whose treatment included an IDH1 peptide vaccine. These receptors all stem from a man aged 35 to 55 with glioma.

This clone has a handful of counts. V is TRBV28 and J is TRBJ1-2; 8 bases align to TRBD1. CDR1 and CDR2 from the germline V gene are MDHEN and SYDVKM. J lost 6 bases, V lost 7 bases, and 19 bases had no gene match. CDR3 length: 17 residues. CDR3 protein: CASIPQPRGRGGDGYTF. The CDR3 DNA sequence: TGTGCCAGCATCCCCCAACCCAGGGGGCGCGGAGGGGATGGCTACACCTTC.

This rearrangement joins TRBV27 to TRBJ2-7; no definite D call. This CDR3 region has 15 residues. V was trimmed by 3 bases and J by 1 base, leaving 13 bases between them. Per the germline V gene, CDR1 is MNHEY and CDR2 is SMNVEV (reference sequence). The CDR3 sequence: CASSFGGYSSYEQYF. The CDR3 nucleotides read TGTGCCAGCAGTTTCGGCGGATACTCATCCTACGAGCAGTACTTC.

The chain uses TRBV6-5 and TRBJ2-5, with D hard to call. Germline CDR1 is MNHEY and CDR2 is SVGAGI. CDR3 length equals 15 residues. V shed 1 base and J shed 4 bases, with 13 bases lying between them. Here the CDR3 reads CASSYYLAARETQYF. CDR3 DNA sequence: TGTGCCAGCAGTTACTATTTGGCGGCCCGAGAGACCCAGTACTTC.

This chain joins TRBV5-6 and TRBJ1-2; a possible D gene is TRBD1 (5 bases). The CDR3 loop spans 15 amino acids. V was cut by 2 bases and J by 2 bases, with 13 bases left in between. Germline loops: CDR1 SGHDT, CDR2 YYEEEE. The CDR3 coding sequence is TGTGCCAGCAGCTTCGCAGGGATCCCGAACTATGGCTACACCTTC. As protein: CASSFAGIPNYGYTF.

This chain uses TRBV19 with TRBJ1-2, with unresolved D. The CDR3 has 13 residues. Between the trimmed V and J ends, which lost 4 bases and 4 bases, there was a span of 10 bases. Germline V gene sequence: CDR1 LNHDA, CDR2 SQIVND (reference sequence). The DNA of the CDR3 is TGTGCCAGTAGTAGACGGGAACGCTATGGCTACACCTTC. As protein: CASSRRERYGYTF.

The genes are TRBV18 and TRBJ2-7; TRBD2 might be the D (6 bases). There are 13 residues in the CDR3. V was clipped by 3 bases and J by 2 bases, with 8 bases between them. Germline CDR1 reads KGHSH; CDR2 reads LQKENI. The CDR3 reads CASSPSGAYEQYV. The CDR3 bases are TGTGCCAGCTCACCGTCGGGGGCCTACGAGCAGTACGTC.

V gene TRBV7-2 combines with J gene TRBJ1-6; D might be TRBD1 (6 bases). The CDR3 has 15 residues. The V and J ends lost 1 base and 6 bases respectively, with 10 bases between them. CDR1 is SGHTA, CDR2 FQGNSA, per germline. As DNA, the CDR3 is TGTGCCAGCAGCTTAGGACAGGTCCGTAATTCACCCCTCCACTTT. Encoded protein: CASSLGQVRNSPLHF.

The CDR3 reads CASSLPDLGAKNIQYF. CDR3 nucleotide sequence: TGTGCCAGCAGCTTACCGGACCTTGGGGCCAAAAACATTCAGTACTTC. The genes are TRBV7-9 and TRBJ2-4, with D uncertain. Germline CDR1 reads SEHNR; CDR2 reads FQNEAQ (reference sequence). The CDR3 has 16 residues. The germline V and J ends were trimmed by 2 bases and 1 base, with 12 bases remaining between them.

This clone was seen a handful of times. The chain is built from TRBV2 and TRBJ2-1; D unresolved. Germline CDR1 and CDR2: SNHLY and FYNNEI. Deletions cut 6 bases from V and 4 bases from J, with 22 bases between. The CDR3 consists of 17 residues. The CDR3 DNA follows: TGTGCCAGCAGCGACCCTTCACACACTCTAGAGTACAATGAGCAGTTCTTC. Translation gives CASSDPSHTLEYNEQFF.

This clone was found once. CDR3 residues: CASSVRQGAKLFF. The CDR3 coding sequence is TGTGCCAGCAGCGTAAGGCAGGGTGCAAAACTGTTTTTT. The V call is TRBV9, the J call TRBJ1-4, with D maybe TRBD1 (5 bases). V was shortened by 1 base and J by 10 bases, with 11 bases between the two germline ends. Germline CDR1 reads SGDLS; CDR2 reads YYNGEE. The CDR3 extends over 13 amino acids.

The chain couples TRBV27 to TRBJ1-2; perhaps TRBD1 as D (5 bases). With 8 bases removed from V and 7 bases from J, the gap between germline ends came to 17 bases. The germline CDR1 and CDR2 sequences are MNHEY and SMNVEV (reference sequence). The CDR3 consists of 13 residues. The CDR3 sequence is CASALGQGSGYTF. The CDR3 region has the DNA TGTGCCAGCGCATTAGGGCAGGGCTCTGGCTACACCTTC.

This chain's CDR3 is CASSLRPTGGGYTF. The CDR3 nucleotides are TGTGCCAGCAGTTTAAGACCCACAGGGGGTGGCTACACCTTC. The gene calls are TRBV28 and TRBJ1-2, with 8 bases fitting TRBD1. The V gene's germline CDR1 is MDHEN and CDR2 SYDVKM. This CDR3 is built from 14 residues. V lost 2 bases to trimming and J lost 7 bases; unmatched junction nucleotides: 6.

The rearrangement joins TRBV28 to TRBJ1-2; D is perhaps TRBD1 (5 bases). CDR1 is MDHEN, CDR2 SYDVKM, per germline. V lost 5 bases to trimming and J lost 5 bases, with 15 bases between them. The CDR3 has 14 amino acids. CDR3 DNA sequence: TGTGCCAGCAGTCTAGCAGGGTTAGGGTATGGCTACACCTTC. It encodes CASSLAGLGYGYTF.

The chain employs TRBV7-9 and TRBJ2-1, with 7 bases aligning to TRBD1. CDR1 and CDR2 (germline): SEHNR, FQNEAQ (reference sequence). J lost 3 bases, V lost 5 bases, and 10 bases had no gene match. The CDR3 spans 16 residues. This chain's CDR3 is CASSPGFRGLYNEQFF. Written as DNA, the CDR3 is TGTGCCAGCAGCCCAGGTTTTAGGGGGCTCTACAATGAGCAGTTCTTC.

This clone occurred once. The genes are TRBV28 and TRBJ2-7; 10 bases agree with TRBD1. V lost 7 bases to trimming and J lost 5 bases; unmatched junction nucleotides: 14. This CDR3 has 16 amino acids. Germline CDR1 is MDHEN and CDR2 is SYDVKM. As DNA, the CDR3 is TGTGCCAGCATTTCCTCTGCGGGACAGGGGAACCACGAGCAGTACTTC. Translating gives CASISSAGQGNHEQYF.

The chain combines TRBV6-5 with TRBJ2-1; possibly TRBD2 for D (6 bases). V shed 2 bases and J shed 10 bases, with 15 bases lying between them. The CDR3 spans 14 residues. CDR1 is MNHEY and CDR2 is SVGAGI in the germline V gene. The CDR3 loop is CASSYRGGVGEQFF. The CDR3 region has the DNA TGTGCCAGCAGTTACCGAGGAGGGGTAGGAGAGCAGTTCTTC.

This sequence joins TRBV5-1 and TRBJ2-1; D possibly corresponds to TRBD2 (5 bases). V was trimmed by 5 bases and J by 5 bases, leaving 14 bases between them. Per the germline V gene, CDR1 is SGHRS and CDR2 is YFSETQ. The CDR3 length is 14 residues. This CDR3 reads CASRRESRDNEQFF. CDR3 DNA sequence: TGCGCCAGCAGAAGGGAGTCAAGGGACAATGAGCAGTTCTTC.

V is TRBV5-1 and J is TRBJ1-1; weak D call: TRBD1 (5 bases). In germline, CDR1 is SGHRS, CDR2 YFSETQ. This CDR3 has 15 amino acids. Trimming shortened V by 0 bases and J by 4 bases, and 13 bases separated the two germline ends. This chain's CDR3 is CASSLAGGFATEAFF. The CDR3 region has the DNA TGCGCCAGCAGCTTGGCCGGGGGTTTTGCCACTGAAGCTTTCTTT. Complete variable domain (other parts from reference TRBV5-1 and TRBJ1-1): KAGVTQTPRYLIKTRGQQVTLSCSPISGHRSVSWYQQTPGQGLQFLFEYFSETQRNKGNFPGRFSGRQFSNSRSEMNVSTLELGDSALYLCASSLAGGFATEAFFGQGTRLTVV.

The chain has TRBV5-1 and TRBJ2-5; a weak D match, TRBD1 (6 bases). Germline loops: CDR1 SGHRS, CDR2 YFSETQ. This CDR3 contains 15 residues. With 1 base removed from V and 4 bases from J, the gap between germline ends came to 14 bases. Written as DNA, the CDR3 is TGCGCCAGCAGCTTGATGGGGGCAAGCCCAGAGACCCAGTACTTC. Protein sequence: CASSLMGASPETQYF.

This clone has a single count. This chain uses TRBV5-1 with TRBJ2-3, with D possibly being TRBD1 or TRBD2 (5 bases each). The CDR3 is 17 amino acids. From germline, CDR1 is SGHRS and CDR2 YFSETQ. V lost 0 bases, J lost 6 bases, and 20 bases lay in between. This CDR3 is CASSLGKRGVPGDTQYF. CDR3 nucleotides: TGCGCCAGCAGCTTGGGCAAACGAGGGGTGCCAGGGGATACGCAGTATTTT. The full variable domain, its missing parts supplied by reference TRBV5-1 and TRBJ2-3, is KAGVTQTPRYLIKTRGQQVTLSCSPISGHRSVSWYQQTPGQGLQFLFEYFSETQRNKGNFPGRFSGRQFSNSRSEMNVSTLELGDSALYLCASSLGKRGVPGDTQYFGPGTRLTVL.

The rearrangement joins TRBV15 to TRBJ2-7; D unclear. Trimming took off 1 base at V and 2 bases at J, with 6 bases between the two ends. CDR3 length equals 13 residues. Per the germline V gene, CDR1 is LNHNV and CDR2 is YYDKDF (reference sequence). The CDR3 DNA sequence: TGTGCCACCAGCAGAGCGGTCGCCTACGAGCAGTACTTC. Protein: CATSRAVAYEQYF.

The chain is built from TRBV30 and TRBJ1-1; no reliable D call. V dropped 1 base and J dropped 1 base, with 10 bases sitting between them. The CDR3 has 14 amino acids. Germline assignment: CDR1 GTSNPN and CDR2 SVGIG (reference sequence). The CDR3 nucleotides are TGTGCCTGGAGTGCGCCGACGAGGAACACTGAAGCTTTCTTT. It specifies CAWSAPTRNTEAFF.

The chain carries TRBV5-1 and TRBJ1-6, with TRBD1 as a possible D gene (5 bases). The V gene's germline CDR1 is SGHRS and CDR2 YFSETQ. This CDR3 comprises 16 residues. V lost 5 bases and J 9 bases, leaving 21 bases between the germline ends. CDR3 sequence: CASSMTEARDGSPLHF. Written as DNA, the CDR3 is TGCGCCAGCAGTATGACGGAGGCAAGGGACGGTTCACCCCTCCACTTT.

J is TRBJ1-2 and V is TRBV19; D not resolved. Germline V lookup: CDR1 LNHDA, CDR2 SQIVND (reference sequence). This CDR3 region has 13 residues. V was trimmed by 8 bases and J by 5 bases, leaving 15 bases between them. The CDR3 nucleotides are TGTGCCAGTGGCCTCCCATTCGAATATGGCTACACCTTC. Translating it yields CASGLPFEYGYTF.

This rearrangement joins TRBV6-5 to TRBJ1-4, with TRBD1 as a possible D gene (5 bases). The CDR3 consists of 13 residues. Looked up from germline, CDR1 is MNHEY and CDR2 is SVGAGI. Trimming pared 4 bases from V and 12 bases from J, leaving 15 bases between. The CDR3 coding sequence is TGTGCCAGCAGTTTCGAAGGGGCCCGGGAACTGTTTTTT. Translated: CASSFEGARELFF.

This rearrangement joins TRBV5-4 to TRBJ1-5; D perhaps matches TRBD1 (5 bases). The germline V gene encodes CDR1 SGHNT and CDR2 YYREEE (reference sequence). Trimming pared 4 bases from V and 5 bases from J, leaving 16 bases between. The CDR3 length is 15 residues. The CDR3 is CASSLDGHVDQPQHF. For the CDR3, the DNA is TGTGCCAGCAGCCTCGACGGACATGTGGATCAGCCCCAGCATTTT.

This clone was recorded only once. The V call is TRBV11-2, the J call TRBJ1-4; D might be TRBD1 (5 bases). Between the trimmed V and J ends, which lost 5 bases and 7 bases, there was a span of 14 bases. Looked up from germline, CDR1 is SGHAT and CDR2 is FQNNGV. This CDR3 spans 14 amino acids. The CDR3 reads CASSLTEYGEKLFF. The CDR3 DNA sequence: TGTGCCAGCAGCCTGACAGAGTACGGTGAAAAACTGTTTTTT.

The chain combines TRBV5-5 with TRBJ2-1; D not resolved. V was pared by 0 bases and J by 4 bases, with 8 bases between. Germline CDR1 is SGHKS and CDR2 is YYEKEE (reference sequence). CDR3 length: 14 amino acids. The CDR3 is CASSLERSYNEQFF. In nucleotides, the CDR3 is TGTGCCAGCAGCTTGGAACGGTCATACAATGAGCAGTTCTTC. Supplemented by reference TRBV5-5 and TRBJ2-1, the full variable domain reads DAGVTQSPTHLIKTRGQQVTLRCSPISGHKSVSWYQQVLGQGPQFIFQYYEKEERGRGNFPDRFSARQFPNYSSELNVNALLLGDSALYLCASSLERSYNEQFFGPGTRLTVL.

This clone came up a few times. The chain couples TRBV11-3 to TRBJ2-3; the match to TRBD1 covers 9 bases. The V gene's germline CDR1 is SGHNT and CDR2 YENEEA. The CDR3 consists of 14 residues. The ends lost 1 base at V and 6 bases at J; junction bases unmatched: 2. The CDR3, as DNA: TGTGCCAGCAGCTTAGGACAGGGGGGTGATACGCAGTATTTT. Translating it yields CASSLGQGGDTQYF.

CDR3 nucleotide sequence: TGTGCCAGCAGCAAGGACAGGGTTCACACCGGGGAGCTGTTTTTT. Its protein product is CASSKDRVHTGELFF. The chain employs TRBV5-4 and TRBJ2-2, with TRBD1 matching 8 bases. The CDR3 is 15 amino acids. In germline, CDR1 is SGHNT, CDR2 YYREEE (reference sequence). The V gene end was trimmed by 4 bases and the J gene end by 3 bases; junction bases not matched to a gene: 5.